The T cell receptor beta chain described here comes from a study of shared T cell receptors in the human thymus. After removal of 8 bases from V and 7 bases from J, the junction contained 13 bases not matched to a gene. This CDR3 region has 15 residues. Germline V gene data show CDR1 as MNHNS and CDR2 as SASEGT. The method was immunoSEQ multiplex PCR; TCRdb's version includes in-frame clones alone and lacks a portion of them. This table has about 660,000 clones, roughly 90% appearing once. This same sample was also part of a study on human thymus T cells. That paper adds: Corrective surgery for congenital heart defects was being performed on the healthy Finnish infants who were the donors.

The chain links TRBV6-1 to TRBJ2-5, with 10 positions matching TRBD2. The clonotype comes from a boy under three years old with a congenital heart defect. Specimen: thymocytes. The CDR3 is CASGGGLAGAGTQYF. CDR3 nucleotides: TGTGCCAGCGGGGGGGGGCTAGCGGGAGCGGGGACCCAGTACTTC.